A selection of T cell receptor beta chains follows, all from one sample in a study of cytomegalovirus exposure and HLA in healthy donors. TCRdb's copy holds only in-frame clones and misses some; the assay was immunoSEQ multiplex PCR. The sample holds roughly 200,000 clones; 70% to 75% are singletons and the top ten take about 2.9%. Sequencing was carried out using PBMCs. Every receptor here comes from a male donor in good health and CMV-seronegative. Each CDR3 is given with its conserved first and last residue. A D gene is named only where the DNA matches it firmly. Size is stated for part of the rows, as once, few or many counts, or as a class when the clone is expanded.

d_call	v_call	clone_size	j_call	cdr3_nt	cdr3_aa
.	TRBV18	.	TRBJ2-3	TGTGCCAGCTCACCGTTAAGGGGGGATACGCAGTATTTT	CASSPLRGDTQYF
.	TRBV7-8	.	TRBJ2-7	TGTGCCAGCAGCCCTACCCGACTTAGATTAAACTCCTACGAGCAGTACTTC	CASSPTRLRLNSYEQYF
.	TRBV28	.	TRBJ1-5	TGTGCCAGCAGTCCCGGTGGGGCGCGGAGCAATCAGCCCCAGCATTTT	CASSPGGARSNQPQHF
.	TRBV6-5	.	TRBJ2-7	TGTGCCAGCAGTTACTCGTCAGGGATGCCCTACGAGCAGTACTTC	CASSYSSGMPYEQYF
TRBD1	TRBV10-2	.	TRBJ1-1	TGCGCCAGCTCGACAGGGATGAACACTGAAGCTTTCTTT	CASSTGMNTEAFF
.	TRBV6-6	.	TRBJ1-1	TGTGCCAGCAGCATTACGCGGGGGAACACTGAAGCTTTCTTT	CASSITRGNTEAFF
TRBD2	TRBV2	.	TRBJ2-7	TGTGCCAGCAGTGAGGGGAGGGAGAAACTCTACGAGCAGTACTTC	CASSEGREKLYEQYF
.	TRBV7-8	.	TRBJ2-7	TGTGCCAGCAGCTCAGGGGACTACGAGCAGTACTTC	CASSSGDYEQYF
.	TRBV11-2	.	TRBJ2-4	TGTGCCAGCAGCTTACAAAGTGGGCCCCAGTACTTC	CASSLQSGPQYF
.	TRBV25-1	.	TRBJ2-3	TGTGCCAGCAGTCGGGGAACCACAGATACGCAGTATTTT	CASSRGTTDTQYF
.	TRBV4-3	once	TRBJ1-5	TGCGCCAGCAGCCAGGGGCTGAGTCAGCCCCAGCATTTT	CASSQGLSQPQHF
TRBD2	TRBV18	.	TRBJ2-3	TGTGCCAGCTCACAATCCAAGACTAGCGGGAGTACAGATACGCAGTATTTT	CASSQSKTSGSTDTQYF
TRBD2	TRBV4-2	once	TRBJ2-4	TGTGCCAGCAGCCCTCAATCTAGCGGGCTAAGAAACATTCAGTACTTC	CASSPQSSGLRNIQYF
.	TRBV2	.	TRBJ1-2	TGTGCCAGCAGTTTGACAGGACAGAACTATGGCTACACCTTC	CASSLTGQNYGYTF
.	TRBV4-2	.	TRBJ2-1	TGTGCCAGCAGCCAAGATGTTAAACAGGTTCTATATGTCGATGAGCAGTTCTTC	CASSQDVKQVLYVDEQFF
.	TRBV6-1	.	TRBJ2-7	TGTGCCAGCAGTGAAAACAGGGCGGCTTCCTACGAGCAGTACTTC	CASSENRAASYEQYF
.	TRBV6-6	.	TRBJ1-2	TGTGCCACTAAAGACTATGGCTACACCTTC	CATKDYGYTF
TRBD2	TRBV2	few	TRBJ2-2	TGTGCCAGCAGTGAGTTGACGGGAGGACTTGCCGGGGAGCTGTTTTTT	CASSELTGGLAGELFF
.	TRBV6-5	.	TRBJ2-2	TGTGCCAGCAACGGACGTGGGGGGGCTGCCGGGGAGCTGTTTTTT	CASNGRGGAAGELFF
TRBD2	TRBV28	.	TRBJ2-1	TGTGCCAGCAGTTTACCCGGACTAGCGGGAACTAACAATGAGCAGTTCTTC	CASSLPGLAGTNNEQFF
.	TRBV30	once	TRBJ2-7	TGTGCCTGGAGTGTTCAGTACGAGCAGTACTTC	CAWSVQYEQYF
.	TRBV4-3	.	TRBJ2-7	TGCGCCAGCAGCCAAGACGACAACTCCTACGAGCAGTACTTC	CASSQDDNSYEQYF
.	TRBV6-6	few	TRBJ1-1	TGTGCCAGCAGTTATGGTGGGAGCACTGAAGCTTTCTTT	CASSYGGSTEAFF
.	TRBV6-5	.	TRBJ1-1	TGTGCCAGCAGTCCGGGAGTTCGAAACACTGAAGCTTTCTTT	CASSPGVRNTEAFF
.	TRBV28	few	TRBJ2-1	TGTGCCAGCAGTTCTTGGACTGGTTTCAATGAGCAGTTCTTC	CASSSWTGFNEQFF
.	TRBV19	.	TRBJ2-7	TGTGCCAGTAGTCGGGACTGGTCCTACGAGCAGTACTTC	CASSRDWSYEQYF
.	TRBV7-9	.	TRBJ2-3	TGTGCCAGCAGCTTCCAGGGGCAAGATACGCAGTATTTT	CASSFQGQDTQYF
TRBD1	TRBV2	.	TRBJ2-7	TGTGCCAGCAGGGACCTCCGTGGAAGACCGGGACAGAGCTCCTACGAGCAGTACTTC	CASRDLRGRPGQSSYEQYF
.	TRBV2	.	TRBJ2-5	TGTGCCAGCAGTGAAGGGCGGGAGACCCAGTACTTC	CASSEGRETQYF
.	TRBV27	few	TRBJ2-7	TGTGCCACCTGGGCCGGGGGTGGGACCTACGAGCAGTACTTC	CATWAGGGTYEQYF
TRBD1	TRBV7-9	once	TRBJ1-5	TGTGCCAGCAGCTTAAGTCATTCGGGACAGGGTTACAATCAGCCCCAGCATTTT	CASSLSHSGQGYNQPQHF
TRBD1	TRBV19	.	TRBJ2-4	TGTGCCAGTAGTATAGGGACAGGGGCATTCCCACCAGACATTCAGTACTTC	CASSIGTGAFPPDIQYF
.	TRBV2	.	TRBJ2-1	TGTGCCAGCAGTGCCTTCCTCTCCCGGGGGAGCTCCTACAATGAGCAGTTCTTC	CASSAFLSRGSSYNEQFF
.	TRBV5-6	few	TRBJ2-2	TGTGCCAGCAGCTTGGTTCGTCTACACACCGGGGAGCTGTTTTTT	CASSLVRLHTGELFF
.	TRBV9	.	TRBJ2-1	TGTGCCAGCAGCCTGGGCAGTCGGCGGGCCGGGCCCTACAATGAGCAGTTCTTC	CASSLGSRRAGPYNEQFF
TRBD1	TRBV12-5	.	TRBJ1-1	TGTGCTAGTGGTTCAGGGGGCACTGAAGCTTTCTTT	CASGSGGTEAFF
TRBD1	TRBV28	once	TRBJ1-4	TGTGCCAGCAGTATAACAGGGGCATTTGGGGAAAAACTGTTTTTT	CASSITGAFGEKLFF
TRBD1	TRBV9	.	TRBJ1-4	TGTGCCAGCAGCGCCCGACAGGGTGTAGATGAAAAACTGTTTTTT	CASSARQGVDEKLFF
.	TRBV5-6	once	TRBJ2-5	TGTGCCAGCAGCTGGGGAGCTGGCGGACCGGAGGAGACCCAGTACTTC	CASSWGAGGPEETQYF
TRBD2	TRBV6-6	.	TRBJ2-1	TGTGCCAGCAGTTCCCTAGCGGGAGAGGGCAATGAGCAGTTCTTC	CASSSLAGEGNEQFF
.	TRBV5-1	.	TRBJ2-1	TGCGCCAGCAGCTTGGCAACAACCGTTTCCTACAATGAGCAGTTCTTC	CASSLATTVSYNEQFF
TRBD1	TRBV18	.	TRBJ1-1	TGTGCCAGCTCAGGGACAGGGGGTACTGAAGCTTTCTTT	CASSGTGGTEAFF
TRBD2	TRBV6-5	.	TRBJ2-7	TGTGCCAGCAGTTACGAAACTAGCGGGAGAGGGTACGAGCAGTACTTC	CASSYETSGRGYEQYF
.	TRBV9	.	TRBJ2-7	TGTGCCAGCAGCGTAGGACGGGATTTAGATTACTACGAGCAGTACTTC	CASSVGRDLDYYEQYF
.	TRBV7-9	few	TRBJ1-2	TGTGCCAGCAGCTTAGGGGCCTCTGATGGCTACACCTTC	CASSLGASDGYTF